This T cell receptor beta chain was captured by sequencing in a study of graft-versus-host responses after intestinal transplantation. In the study overall: Once they had received anti-thymocyte globulin induction, all recipients took tacrolimus and steroids for approximately 3 years.

This clone was seen a single time. What it binds is not known. The V gene's germline CDR1 is MNHEY and CDR2 SVGAGI. The V and J ends lost 0 bases and 7 bases respectively, with 10 bases between them. The CDR3 is made up of 14 amino acids. Some clones are missing from TCRdb's copy, which holds only in-frame ones; the method was immunoSEQ multiplex PCR. Seen here are about 120,000 clones, about 95% observed once, and the top ten hold over 2.5%. Material: unstimulated CD8+ T cells sorted from spleen or lymph node cells, obtained before intestinal transplant. This receptor was identified in a human donor who received an intestinal transplant. The chain joins TRBV6-5 to TRBJ1-5; D not resolved. Written as DNA, the CDR3 is TGTGCCAGCAGTTACTCTTCGCCTCGGCAGCCCCAGCATTTT. Amino acid sequence: CASSYSSPRQPQHF.